These 16 T cell receptor beta chains were sequenced from one sample in a study of blood T cells in healthy people across ages (dated by TCRdb to about 2015). Libraries were prepared through 5' RACE. The sequencer was an Illumina HiSeq 2500. A second PCR of about 6 to 11 cycles was performed with a sample-barcoded 5' primer and a J-beta primer mix. Using fastp trimming at Q25 and MiXCR clonotype assembly, TCRdb reanalyzed the public sequencing data and kept in-frame beta chains. Merged by CDR3 protein, the rows form single entries marked with the most common genes and DNA. The table for this sample lists fewer than 1,000,000 distinct CDR3 sequences; roughly 44% of them were counted only once. Under 20% of the sample goes to the ten largest clones. Source material: blood. These receptors came from a man between 60 and 75 years old in good health.

A single count supports this clonotype. The gene calls are TRBV7-2 and TRBJ2-7, with D perhaps matching TRBD1 or TRBD2 (5 bases each). The CDR3 is 16 residues long. The ends were cut back, 5 bases at V and 0 bases at J, with 17 bases in the middle. Germline-derived CDR1 and CDR2 are SGHTA and FQGNSA. This CDR3 reads CASSPMGVESSYEQYF. The CDR3 DNA follows: TGTGCCAGCAGCCCAATGGGGGTAGAGAGCTCCTACGAGCAGTACTTC.

This chain connects TRBV5-1 to TRBJ1-6; 10 bases match TRBD1. The length of the CDR3 is 17 residues. Germline trimming cut 1 base from V and 7 bases from J; bases unmatched to any gene: 8. Germline CDR1 reads SGHRS; CDR2 reads YFSETQ. The CDR3, as DNA: TGCGCCAGCAGCTTGTTGGGACAGGGGAATAAGAATTCACCCCTCCACTTT. Translation gives CASSLLGQGNKNSPLHF.

This clonotype was detected a few times. This chain's CDR3 is CASSFGTTPLEQYF. Here the CDR3 DNA reads TGTGCCAGCAGCTTCGGGACTACCCCCCTCGAGCAGTACTTC. This chain links TRBV7-2 with TRBJ2-4; TRBD2 matches at 7 bases. With the DNA end fitting TRBJ2-7 better, the J assignment may be wrong. CDR3 length equals 14 residues. CDR1 is SGHTA, CDR2 FQGNSA, per germline.

The J gene is TRBJ2-4, the V gene TRBV20-1, with D unresolved. Deletions cut 3 bases from V and 3 bases from J, with 12 bases between. Germline CDR1 is DFQATT and CDR2 is SNEGSKA (reference sequence). The CDR3 totals 14 residues. The CDR3 DNA is TGCAGTGCTAGTGTTTGGGTAGACAAAAACATTCAGTACTTC. Protein product: CSASVWVDKNIQYF.

The V gene is TRBV10-3, the J gene TRBJ1-6; a possible D gene is TRBD1 (6 bases). CDR1 is ENHRY and CDR2 is SYGVKD in the germline V gene. This CDR3 spans 14 amino acids. V dropped 5 bases and J dropped 10 bases, with 15 bases sitting between them. The DNA for the CDR3 is TGTGCCATCAGTCAGGGGATGGGAAAATCACCCCTCCACTTT. This sequence encodes CAISQGMGKSPLHF.

The rearrangement links TRBV6-6 to TRBJ2-2, with 7 bases aligning to TRBD1. J gave up 5 bases and V 6 bases, and 9 bases lay outside the gene matches. Germline CDR1 reads MNHNY; CDR2 reads SVGAGI (reference sequence). The length of the CDR3 is 15 residues. DNA of the CDR3: TGTGCCAGCAGGCCTACCCCGGACAGGACCGGGGAGCTGTTTTTT. This gives the protein CASRPTPDRTGELFF.

The V gene is TRBV4-3, the J gene TRBJ1-2; D is ambiguous. The CDR3 loop spans 16 amino acids. The V and J ends lost 4 bases and 0 bases respectively, with 15 bases between them. Per germline, CDR1 LGHNA and CDR2 YSLEER. DNA of the CDR3: TGCGCCAGCAGCCCCTTCCTTATTCCCTCTAACTATGGCTACACCTTC. This codes for CASSPFLIPSNYGYTF.

The gene calls are TRBV5-1 and TRBJ2-1, with D possibly TRBD1 on 6 matching bases. Trimming left V 4 bases short and J 12 bases short, with 17 bases between. The CDR3 loop spans 13 amino acids. From germline, CDR1 is SGHRS and CDR2 YFSETQ. CDR3 bases: TGCGCCAGCAGCCGCGGCTCAGGGGCCGGGCAGTTCTTC. Protein product: CASSRGSGAGQFF.

The chain joins TRBV5-1 to TRBJ2-3; TRBD2 matches 8 bases. The junction had 7 bases not matched to a gene; V was cut back by 4 bases and J by 0 bases. Germline V gene data show CDR1 as SGHRS and CDR2 as YFSETQ. This CDR3 has 16 amino acids. The CDR3 reads CASSLLASGSTDTQYF. CDR3 DNA sequence: TGCGCCAGCAGCCTACTCGCTAGCGGGAGCACAGATACGCAGTATTTT.

In its sample, this clonotype was seen a few times. The chain has TRBV10-3 and TRBJ2-3, with D perhaps being TRBD1 or TRBD2 (5 bases each). The germline V and J ends were trimmed by 3 bases and 9 bases, with 16 bases remaining between them. The germline gives CDR1 ENHRY, CDR2 SYGVKD. There are 14 residues in the CDR3. The chain's CDR3 is CAISDGAAGETQYF. The DNA of the CDR3 is TGTGCCATCAGTGATGGGGCCGCCGGGGAGACGCAGTATTTT.

The sample holds a few counts of this clonotype. This rearrangement joins TRBV10-2 to TRBJ2-5; D uncertain. There are 16 residues in the CDR3. Germline V gives CDR1 WSHSY, CDR2 SAAADI. V lost 4 bases, J lost 3 bases, and 18 bases lay in between. The CDR3 DNA sequence: TGCGCCAGCAGTGGGTTCACAACGTCAGGAAAAGAGACCCAGTACTTC. Protein sequence: CASSGFTTSGKETQYF.

This clonotype occurred many times. The CDR3: CASSQDSRDNEQFF. The CDR3 DNA sequence: TGCGCCAGCAGCCAAGATAGTCGCGACAATGAGCAGTTCTTC. V and J are TRBV4-3 and TRBJ2-1; D is ambiguous. CDR1 and CDR2 from the germline V gene are LGHNA and YSLEER. V shed 0 bases and J shed 5 bases, with 8 bases lying between them. The CDR3 totals 14 residues.

The chain joins TRBV2 to TRBJ1-2; TRBD1 matches 9 bases. The CDR3 is made up of 16 amino acids. Looked up from germline, CDR1 is SNHLY and CDR2 is FYNNEI. Losses at the gene ends were 6 bases for V and 1 base for J; bases not matched to a gene: 9. CDR3 DNA sequence: TGTGCCAGCAGGGGGATCGGGACAGGGATTAACTATGGCTACACCTTC. This translates into CASRGIGTGINYGYTF.

This clonotype was observed a few times. The V and J genes are TRBV20-1 and TRBJ2-1; D gene unclear. V lost 6 bases, J lost 0 bases, and 12 bases lay in between. Germline loops: CDR1 DFQATT, CDR2 SNEGSKA (reference sequence). The CDR3 is made up of 14 amino acids. In nucleotides, the CDR3 is TGCAGTGCCAACCACGCGGCCTCCTACAATGAGCAGTTCTTC. Its protein product is CSANHAASYNEQFF.

The chain recombines TRBV20-1 with TRBJ2-1; the D is unclear. The J call may be mistaken, given a closer DNA end match to TRBJ2-7. Germline assignment: CDR1 DFQATT and CDR2 SNEGSKA (reference sequence). This CDR3 spans 14 amino acids. CDR3 region: CSASQDISYNEQYF. CDR3 bases: TGCAGTGCTTCCCAGGATATTTCCTACAATGAGCAGTACTTC.

The genes are TRBV11-2 and TRBJ1-5, with 8 bases lining up with TRBD1. This CDR3 is built from 17 residues. Trimming removed 1 base from V and 1 base from J; junction bases left unmatched: 6. Per germline, CDR1 SGHAT and CDR2 FQNNGV. The CDR3: CASSLGGQGLSNQPQHF. Written as DNA, the CDR3 is TGTGCCAGCAGCTTAGGTGGACAGGGTTTGAGCAATCAGCCCCAGCATTTT. The full variable domain, completed using reference TRBV11-2 and TRBJ1-5, is EAGVAQSPRYKIIEKRQSVAFWCNPISGHATLYWYQQILGQGPKLLIQFQNNGVVDDSQLPKDRFSAERLKGVDSTLKIQPAKLEDSAVYLCASSLGGQGLSNQPQHFGDGTRLSIL.